This T cell receptor beta chain originates from a study of blood T cell repertoires in COVID-19. Study in general: Donors in the United States, Italy and Spain gave samples during acute or convalescent COVID-19.

In the original workflow: By means of reference gene primer amplification, nucleated cell counts were estimated. Assay: immunoSEQ multiplex PCR; the TCRdb copy retains only in-frame clones and omits some. V, J and clone size reflect that table, while D and trimming were determined from the DNA. In the table there are about 210,000 clones, approximately 90% of which are singletons. This TCR was sampled from a man under 40 with acute or convalescent COVID-19. Input material: peripheral blood.

Here the CDR3 reads CASTAGVYEQYF. Here the CDR3 DNA reads TGTGCCAGCACGGCGGGAGTTTACGAGCAGTACTTC. The genes are TRBV6-5 and TRBJ2-7; 7 bases agree with TRBD2. V lost 7 bases to trimming and J lost 4 bases; unmatched junction nucleotides: 4. The CDR3 totals 12 residues. Germline CDR1 is MNHEY and CDR2 is SVGAGI.